This entry lists 18 T cell receptor beta chains sequenced from one sample in a study of OX40 agonist ivuxolimab in advanced cancers. Only in-frame clones appear in the TCRdb table, and some are missing; sequencing was by immunoSEQ multiplex PCR. Altogether about 46,000 clones are present, roughly 89% being singletons, with the ten largest covering around 14%. Sequencing used CD4+ or CD8+ T cells sorted from blood, obtained in a trial of the OX40 agonist ivuxolimab. Receptor source: an adult with an advanced solid tumor such as melanoma, head and neck, liver or kidney cancer.

A word on this clone: Other DNA sequences in this sample translate to the same CDR3. The chain recombines TRBV11-2 with TRBJ1-5; 9 bases are a match to TRBD1. Per the germline V gene, CDR1 is SGHAT and CDR2 is FQNNGV. V shed 3 bases, J shed 6 bases, and the junction held 9 bases outside the gene matches. The CDR3 runs 16 residues. The CDR3 sequence: CASSLGTGSEGQPQHF. Here the CDR3 DNA reads TGTGCCAGCAGCTTGGGGACAGGGTCGGAAGGTCAGCCCCAGCATTTT.

This clone was seen only a few times. The rearrangement uses TRBV19 and TRBJ1-3; TRBD1 matches at 7 bases. V was clipped by 4 bases and J by 0 bases; unmatched bases: 6. From germline, CDR1 is LNHDA and CDR2 SQIVND (reference sequence). The CDR3 covers 16 residues. CDR3 loop: CASSTGQKYSGNTIYF. The DNA for the CDR3 is TGTGCCAGTAGTACGGGACAGAAGTACTCTGGAAACACCATATATTTT.

In this sample, this clone turned up once. V gene TRBV5-5 combines with J gene TRBJ2-7; TRBD1 matches at 10 bases. Unmatched junction bases numbered 10, after V lost 1 base and J lost 0 bases. The CDR3 sequence is 18 residues long. CDR1 is SGHKS and CDR2 is YYEKEE in the germline V gene (reference sequence). Written as DNA, the CDR3 is TGTGCCAGCAGCTTGTATCGTGTGGACAGGGGGACCTCCTACGAGCAGTACTTC. Translating it yields CASSLYRVDRGTSYEQYF. Full variable domain (outside the CDR3, taken from reference TRBV5-5 and TRBJ2-7): DAGVTQSPTHLIKTRGQQVTLRCSPISGHKSVSWYQQVLGQGPQFIFQYYEKEERGRGNFPDRFSARQFPNYSSELNVNALLLGDSALYLCASSLYRVDRGTSYEQYFGPGTRLTVT.

The V call is TRBV27, the J call TRBJ2-1; the match to TRBD2 covers 10 bases. The CDR3 has 14 residues. The germline CDR1 and CDR2 sequences are MNHEY and SMNVEV (reference sequence). The V gene end was trimmed by 2 bases and the J gene end by 9 bases; junction bases not matched to a gene: 4. The CDR3 sequence is CASSLRTSGPEQFF. As DNA, the CDR3 is TGTGCCAGCAGTTTAAGGACTAGCGGCCCTGAGCAGTTCTTC.

The chain recombines TRBV6-6 with TRBJ1-1; D not resolved. This CDR3 region has 12 residues. Germline V lookup: CDR1 MNHNY, CDR2 SVGAGI (reference sequence). V gave up 7 bases and J gave up 2 bases, with 8 bases separating them. The CDR3 coding sequence is TGTGCCAGCAATCCGGACAACACTGAAGCTTTCTTT. Its protein is CASNPDNTEAFF.

The chain couples TRBV21-1 to TRBJ2-3; the table's D call, TRBD2, was not checked against the DNA. TRBV21-1 is a pseudogene segment. This CDR3 is built from 16 residues. For the CDR3, the DNA is TGTGCCAGCAGCAAAGGTACACCCAGCGGGACAGATACGCAGTATTTT. Protein: CASSKGTPSGTDTQYF.

V usage is TRBV28 and J usage is TRBJ1-5; D gene uncertain. Germline CDR1 reads MDHEN; CDR2 reads SYDVKM. The V end was cut by 2 bases, the J end by 4 bases, with 9 bases between. The length of the CDR3 is 14 residues. The CDR3 DNA reads as TGTGCCAGCAGTTTAACAAGTTTGAATCAGCCCCAGCATTTT. It encodes CASSLTSLNQPQHF.

The CDR3 loop reads CASSQQLNTGELFF. For the CDR3, the DNA is TGCGCCAGCAGCCAACAACTTAACACCGGGGAGCTGTTTTTT. This chain uses TRBV4-1 with TRBJ2-2; D is undetermined. In germline, CDR1 is MGHRA, CDR2 YSYEKL. The V and J ends lost 2 bases and 2 bases respectively, with 6 bases between them. There are 14 residues in the CDR3.

The V gene is TRBV10-3, the J gene TRBJ2-1; 9 bases map to TRBD1. The junction had 7 bases not matched to a gene; V was cut back by 3 bases and J by 7 bases. Germline lookup yields CDR1 ENHRY and CDR2 SYGVKD. The CDR3 length is 15 residues. The CDR3 reads CAISDPGQGRNEQFF. In DNA, the CDR3 is TGTGCCATCAGTGACCCGGGACAGGGTAGGAATGAGCAGTTCTTC.

The rearrangement uses TRBV5-5 and TRBJ2-2, with TRBD2 as a possible D gene (6 bases). Looked up from germline, CDR1 is SGHKS and CDR2 is YYEKEE (reference sequence). With 4 bases removed from V and 7 bases from J, the gap between germline ends came to 17 bases. This CDR3 comprises 15 residues. This CDR3 reads CASSPGTLRGGELFF. The DNA for the CDR3 is TGTGCCAGCAGCCCCGGGACTCTTCGGGGCGGGGAGCTGTTTTTT.

This clone was picked up one time. The chain links TRBV7-9 to TRBJ2-7; D is undetermined. This CDR3 is 14 amino acids long. Germline CDR1 reads SEHNR; CDR2 reads FQNEAQ (reference sequence). V shed 5 bases and J shed 2 bases, with 13 bases lying between them. CDR3 in amino acids: CASSPRVAPYEQYF. The CDR3 DNA follows: TGTGCCAGCAGCCCCAGAGTAGCCCCCTACGAGCAGTACTTC.

This chain joins TRBV5-1 and TRBJ1-5; D is possibly TRBD1 (5 bases). Germline CDR1 is SGHRS and CDR2 is YFSETQ. Trimming shortened V by 4 bases and J by 3 bases, and 17 bases separated the two germline ends. CDR3 size: 16 residues. The CDR3 region is CASSPTGGTVNQPQHF. As DNA, the CDR3 is TGCGCCAGCAGCCCTACCGGGGGGACGGTCAATCAGCCCCAGCATTTT.

The CDR3 sequence is CASSLSRGSYNEQFF. CDR3 DNA: TGTGCCAGCAGCTTAAGTAGGGGTTCCTACAATGAGCAGTTCTTC. This rearrangement joins TRBV11-3 to TRBJ2-1, with D perhaps matching TRBD1 (5 bases). The CDR3 sequence is 15 residues long. Germline V CDR1 and CDR2: SGHNT, YENEEA. Trimming took off 2 bases at V and 1 base at J, with 9 bases between the two ends.

This chain joins TRBV2 and TRBJ2-1; D gene uncertain. V was shortened by 3 bases and J by 6 bases, with 9 bases between the two germline ends. This CDR3 has 13 residues. Germline-derived CDR1 and CDR2 are SNHLY and FYNNEI. CDR3 loop: CASSDEGFNEQFF. CDR3 nucleotide sequence: TGTGCCAGCAGTGATGAAGGCTTCAATGAGCAGTTCTTC.

This clone was seen a handful of times. The chain recombines TRBV13 with TRBJ1-1; 7 bases align to TRBD1. The junction had 12 bases not matched to a gene; V was cut back by 7 bases and J by 4 bases. The CDR3 has 15 residues. Germline V gene lookup returns CDR1 PRHDT and CDR2 FYEKMQ (reference sequence). Here the CDR3 reads CASNRQGGLGTEAFF. The DNA for the CDR3 is TGTGCCAGCAACCGACAGGGTGGTTTGGGCACTGAAGCTTTCTTT.

CDR3 in amino acids: CASSEWGRSYEQYF. CDR3 bases: TGTGCCAGCAGTGAATGGGGACGGTCCTACGAGCAGTACTTC. The V gene is TRBV6-1, the J gene TRBJ2-7; either TRBD1 or TRBD2 may supply D (5 bases each). From germline, CDR1 is MNHNS and CDR2 SASEGT. CDR3 length equals 14 residues. The V end was cut by 2 bases, the J end by 1 base, with 9 bases between.

The chain employs TRBV21-1 and TRBJ2-1; the table gives TRBD2 as D, unverified against the DNA. TRBV21-1 is annotated as a pseudogene. The CDR3 runs to 23 residues. For the CDR3, the DNA is TGTGCCAGCAGCACCAAAACAGGGGGCCGTGGAGCGGGAGGGCAAAACTCCCACAATGAGCAGTTCTTC. This encodes CASSTKTGGRGAGGQNSHNEQFF.

V and J are TRBV7-6 and TRBJ2-1; 11 bases align to TRBD1. The CDR3 sequence is 15 residues long. Looked up from germline, CDR1 is SGHVS and CDR2 is FNYEAQ. The V segment lost 5 bases and the J segment 3 bases; nucleotides outside the gene matches: 3. CDR3 region: CASSAGTGGYNEQFF. The CDR3 DNA is TGTGCCAGCAGCGCCGGGACAGGGGGCTACAATGAGCAGTTCTTC. The entire variable domain, with the rest obtained from reference TRBV7-6 and TRBJ2-1, is as follows: GAGVSQSPRYKVTKRGQDVALRCDPISGHVSLYWYRQALGQGPEFLTYFNYEAQQDKSGLPNDRFSAERPEGSISTLTIQRTEQRDSAMYRCASSAGTGGYNEQFFGPGTRLTVL.